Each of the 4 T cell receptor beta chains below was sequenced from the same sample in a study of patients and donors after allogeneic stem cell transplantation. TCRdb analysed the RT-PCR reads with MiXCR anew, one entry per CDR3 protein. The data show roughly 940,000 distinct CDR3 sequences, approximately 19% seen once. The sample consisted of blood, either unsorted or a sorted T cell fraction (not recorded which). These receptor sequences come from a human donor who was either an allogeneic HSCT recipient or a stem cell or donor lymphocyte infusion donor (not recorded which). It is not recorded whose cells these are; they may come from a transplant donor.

CDR3 region: CASEPLKRARWCEQYF. The DNA for the CDR3 is TGTGCTAGTGAACCCCTTAAAAGGGCCCGTTGGTGTGAGCAGTACTTC. The chain joins TRBV12-5 to TRBJ2-7; no clear D. V shed 7 bases and J shed 7 bases, with 26 bases lying between them. Germline V gene data show CDR1 as LGHNT and CDR2 as FRNRAP. CDR3 length: 16 amino acids. Combining the CDR3 with reference TRBV12-5 and TRBJ2-7 gives the whole variable domain DARVTQTPRHKVTEMGQEVTMRCQPILGHNTVFWYRQTMMQGLELLAYFRNRAPLDDSGMPKDRFSAEMPDATLATLKIQPSEPRDSAVYFCASEPLKRARWCEQYFGPGTRLTVT.

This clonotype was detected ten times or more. The CDR3 DNA is TGCAGCGTTAAGGGCAGGGTCTCCTACGAGCAGTACTTC. Protein: CSVKGRVSYEQYF. This chain links TRBV29-1 with TRBJ2-7, with a tentative D call TRBD1 (5 bases). The CDR3 runs 13 residues. In germline, CDR1 is SQVTM, CDR2 ANQGSEA. V lost 5 bases, J lost 0 bases, and 11 bases lay in between.

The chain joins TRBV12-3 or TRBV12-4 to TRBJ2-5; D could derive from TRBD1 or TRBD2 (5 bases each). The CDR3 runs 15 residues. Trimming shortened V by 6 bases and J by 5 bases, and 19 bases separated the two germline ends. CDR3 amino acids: CASRLSGTRGETQYF. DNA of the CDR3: TGTGCCAGCAGGCTATCCGGGACCCGAGGCGAGACCCAGTACTTC.

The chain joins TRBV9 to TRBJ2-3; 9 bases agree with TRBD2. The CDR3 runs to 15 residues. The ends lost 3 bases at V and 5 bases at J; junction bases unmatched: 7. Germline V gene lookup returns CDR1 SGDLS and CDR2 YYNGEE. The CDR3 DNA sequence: TGTGCCAGCAGCGCCGCCGGGACTAGCCTAGATACGCAGTATTTT. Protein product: CASSAAGTSLDTQYF.